This T cell receptor (beta chain) was obtained from a study of regulatory T cells in long-lasting Graves disease (dated by TCRdb to 2020 to 2023). At the level of the whole study: Newly diagnosed Graves' disease patients had taken antithyroid drugs for less than 3 months. Patients with persistent Graves' disease were compared with patients with newly diagnosed Graves' disease using TCR sequencing and RNA sequencing of peripheral blood. The study was registered as a clinical trial and conducted in China. A total of around 35 samples underwent TCR sequencing: some 13 from persistent and approximately 20 from newly diagnosed Graves' disease patients.

The time point label corresponds to: newly diagnosed GD, antithyroid drugs for less than 3 months. For both TCR sequencing and RNA sequencing, RNA was extracted from PBMCs in TRIzol. The diagnosis of Graves' disease was made according to American Thyroid Association guidelines. Recruitment of patients was carried out at an endocrinology department in Xi'an, China. Each patient gave roughly 8.4 milliliters of peripheral blood, collected in an EDTA anticoagulant tube. Ficoll Paque Plus density gradient separation was used to isolate PBMCs, and no further T cell sorting was done. An Agilent 2100 Bioanalyzer and agarose gel were used to check RNA quality, while a NanoDrop 2000 measured RNA concentration. The cysteine opens and the phenylalanine closes a CDR3 of 14 amino acids. Kept here is only the CDR3 DNA, which spans 42 bases and is read in frame from base 1. The germline V gene (reference sequence) sets CDR1 to PRHDT and CDR2 to FYEKMQ. The trim is 6 bases for V and 4 bases for J, with a gap of 15 bases between the germline ends.

The protocol used for the library was multiplex PCR. These reads were obtained on an Illumina HiSeq 4000. TCR beta libraries were built with iRepertoire HTBI primers and Arm-PCR amplification of CDR3 regions. Gel purification was performed on PCR products prior to sequencing. Per the source publication's procedure: Gene usage analysis of CDR3 amino acid clonotypes relied on the 60 to 65 TRBV and about 15 TRBJ segments identified across samples. Filtered high-quality paired reads were merged into contigs using COPE and FqMerger. BLAST was used to align contigs to IMGT TRBV, TRBD and TRBJ reference genes, and CDR3 was defined according to IMGT. Clonotypes above 0.1% frequency were classified as highly expanded clones. Shannon entropy was used to measure repertoire diversity, and the Gini coefficient was used to measure V-J evenness. Public clonotypes were defined as clonotypes shared by more than one individual. TCRdb applied fastp at Q25 and MiXCR to the public reads, then kept only in-frame beta chains. Every CDR3 protein is listed once, alongside the most common genes and DNA of its rows. The authors' filters were not applied to this entry. Recorded for this sample are a few hundred thousand distinct CDR3 sequences; about 16% of them occurred a single time. The biggest ten clones account for approximately 20% of the sample.

There are a few counts of this clonotype. Its antigen is unknown. The sample holds no much larger clone one base away, and base qualities are not on file. What the research found in general, with its limitations: Sequencing and analysis were limited to the TCR beta chain. Peripheral blood alone was examined, since thyroid tissue, which constituted the primary lesion, could not be accessed. The authors acknowledged the small sample size as a limitation that may reduce accuracy. Persistent Graves' disease patients showed lower TCR Shannon entropy and fewer highly expanded clones than newly diagnosed patients, suggesting clonal expansion. TRBV28, TRBJ1-2 and TRBJ2-5 were preferentially used in persistent disease, while TRBV20-1 and TRBJ2-1 were favored in newly diagnosed disease. Patients with persistent disease shared more public clonotypes (fewer than 3,000) than newly diagnosed patients did (around 930).

The V and J segments used are TRBV13 and TRBJ1-1; the D gene is possibly TRBD1, with 6 bases matching. Here the sequenced sample was peripheral blood mononuclear cells (PBMCs), taken at new diagnosis, from a patient treated with antithyroid drugs. This receptor was taken from a female donor with Graves disease. The DNA is TGTGCCAGCAGGATAGGGCAGGGGAGCACTGAAGCTTTCTTT. Its protein is CASRIGQGSTEAFF.